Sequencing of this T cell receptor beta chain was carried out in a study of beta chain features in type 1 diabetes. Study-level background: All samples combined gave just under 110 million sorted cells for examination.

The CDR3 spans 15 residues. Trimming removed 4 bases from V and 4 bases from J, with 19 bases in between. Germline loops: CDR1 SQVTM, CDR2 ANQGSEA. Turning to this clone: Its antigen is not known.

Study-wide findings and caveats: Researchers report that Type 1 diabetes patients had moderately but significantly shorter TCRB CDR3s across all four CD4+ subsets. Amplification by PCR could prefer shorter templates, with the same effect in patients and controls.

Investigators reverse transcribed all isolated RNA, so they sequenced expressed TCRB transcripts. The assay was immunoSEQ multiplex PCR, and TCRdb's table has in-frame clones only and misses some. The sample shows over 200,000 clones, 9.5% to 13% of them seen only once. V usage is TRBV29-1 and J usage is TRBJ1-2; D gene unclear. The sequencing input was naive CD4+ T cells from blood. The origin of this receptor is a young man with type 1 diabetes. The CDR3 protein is CSVAGRQALLYGYTF. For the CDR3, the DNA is TGCAGCGTTGCCGGGAGGCAGGCTCTTCTCTATGGCTACACCTTC.